This T cell receptor beta chain was found in a study of T cell clonality in common variable immunodeficiency (dated by TCRdb to 2013 to 2016). The investigation overall reported the following: Correlations of repertoire features with clinical complications were constrained by heterogeneity among patients within the CVID cohort. Even though DNA input was equal, the average per sample came to roughly 80,000 unique sequences for controls compared with around 32,000 for CVID samples. Reportedly, TCRbeta sequences from CVID had fewer deletions and N-nucleotide insertions, and highly modified clones with 13 or more V deletions were absent from CVID. Healthy controls shared more TCRbeta clones with each other than CVID subjects shared among themselves (p < 0.0001). According to the authors, figuring out what caused the increased clonality in CVID would require sequencing the repertoires of T cell subpopulations. TCRbeta clonality was higher in CVID subjects than in healthy controls (t-test p = 0.018), and the increase was most characteristic of about a third of subjects.

Counted from cysteine to phenylalanine, this CDR3 has 14 amino acids. The DNA shown is the part of the CDR3 that was read: 33 bases, in frame from base 1. In the germline V gene (reference sequence), CDR1 corresponds to DFQATT and CDR2 to SNEGSKA. The germline V and J ends show losses of 5 bases and 0 bases respectively, and no gene match explains 2 bases of the junction. This clone was seen at least ten times. Its cognate antigen has yet to be identified. The CDR3 end lies 3 residues beyond the end of the read and is filled in from the germline J gene. Predominantly Caucasian heritage was noted among both the CVID patients and the healthy controls. Heparinized peripheral whole blood samples of 5 to 8 ml were collected from each donor. TCRbeta CDR3 repertoires were sequenced from genomic DNA of adults with common variable immune deficiency (CVID) and healthy adult controls. There were about 22 healthy adult volunteers in the control group (around twelve female and ten or so male), ranging in age from about 20 to 66 years, with a mean age of roughly 32. Diluted blood was density-centrifuged over Hypaque 1077 or Ficoll-Paque to isolate peripheral blood mononuclear cells. Genomic DNA was obtained from unsorted mononuclear cells using either Qiagen column purification or a centrifugation-based method.

Equivalent amounts of genomic DNA from CVID and control samples were used as sequencing input. For every sample, a 60 bp segment covering the rearranged TCRbeta CDR3 region was amplified and then sequenced. The immunoSEQ assay, a bias-corrected multiplex PCR with high-throughput sequencing, was employed for TCRbeta amplification. The original pipeline was this. Each unique nucleotide sequence was treated as a clone and annotated with V, D and J genes, copy number and frequency. Sequences were labeled productive if in frame, and non-productive if out of frame or containing stop codons. As previously described, clonality was calculated on the basis of Shannon's entropy. Mean CDR3 Kyte-Doolittle hydropathy was derived from the predicted amino acid sequences of productive clones. Scaled V gene usage was hierarchically clustered using Manhattan distance and complete linkage with the R hclust function. Sharing of clones by CDR3 amino acid sequence was evaluated by resampling 12 repertoires per group over 100 rounds. The repertoires were searched for some 70 published EBV-specific TCRbeta sequences and almost 250 published CMV-specific TCRbeta sequences. After two CVID samples that produced fewer than 10,000 sequences were dropped from the analysis, some 42 CVID repertoires remained. The immuneACCESS repertoire file appears here via TCRdb, limited to in-frame rearrangements. These files lack a portion of the clones; in checked studies, under half of the deficit traces to unresolved V genes, and the cause of the others is not known. V, J and clone size were drawn from that table, and D and trimming were deduced from the DNA. In this sample, tens of thousands of clones appear, none counted once only. The top ten clones comprise about 5.5% of the sample.

The source material was peripheral blood mononuclear cells. The receptor was derived from a person between 18 and 70 years old in good health. This receptor chain uses TRBV20-1 and TRBJ2-3; TRBD2 matches 10 bases in the middle. The CDR3 protein is CSAATSGSTDTQYF. Partial CDR3 DNA: TGCAGTGCTGCGACTAGCGGGAGCACAGATACG.